These 26 T cell receptor beta chains came from one sample sequenced in a study of T cells after yellow fever vaccination. One entry per CDR3 protein, called by TCRdb with MiXCR from the 5' RACE reads. Of 250,000 to 400,000 distinct CDR3 sequences listed, 4.1% are singletons. Sequencing used PBMCs, obtained 5 days after the yellow fever booster vaccination. Every receptor here comes from a man between 18 and 35 years old who received the YFV17D yellow fever vaccine.

This clonotype appeared many times. This chain connects TRBV20-1 to TRBJ2-1; 8 positions match TRBD1. The CDR3 length is 16 residues. J was trimmed by 4 bases and V by 3 bases; bases with no gene match: 11. Germline V gives CDR1 DFQATT, CDR2 SNEGSKA (reference sequence). CDR3 region: CSASGTGSGTYNEQFF. CDR3 bases: TGCAGTGCTAGCGGGACAGGAAGTGGGACGTACAATGAGCAGTTCTTC.

The CDR3 DNA reads as TGTGCCAGCAGTCCTCAGGTCGATGAGCAGTTCTTC. Translating it yields CASSPQVDEQFF. This chain links TRBV2 with TRBJ2-1; D is unresolved. Trimming took off 5 bases at V and 8 bases at J, with 10 bases between the two ends. Germline V gene sequence: CDR1 SNHLY, CDR2 FYNNEI. The CDR3 covers 12 residues.

This clonotype was counted many times. CDR3 sequence: CASSLGRDAEAFF. DNA of the CDR3: TGTGCCAGCAGTTTAGGGAGGGACGCTGAAGCTTTCTTT. The chain uses TRBV12-3 or TRBV12-4 and TRBJ1-1; D is perhaps TRBD1 (5 bases). Trimming took 1 base from V and 6 from J, leaving 9 bases between them. The CDR3 covers 13 residues.

The chain uses TRBV10-3 and TRBJ2-3, with 11 bases lining up with TRBD2. This CDR3 region has 15 residues. Germline V gives CDR1 ENHRY, CDR2 SYGVKD. V was pared by 4 bases and J by 5 bases, with 5 bases of the junction left unmatched. CDR3 DNA: TGTGCCATCAGTGCCTCTAGCGGGGGGAGAGATACGCAGTATTTT. Translating gives CAISASSGGRDTQYF.

This clonotype was detected a few times. The chain joins TRBV7-3 to TRBJ2-5, with 7 bases matching TRBD2. CDR1 is SGHTA and CDR2 is FQGTGA in the germline V gene. V lost 5 bases, J lost 5 bases, and 5 bases stayed unmatched. CDR3 length: 13 amino acids. As DNA, the CDR3 is TGTGCCAGCAGCCGGGACTACTCGGAGACCCAGTACTTC. This translates into CASSRDYSETQYF.

This clonotype was seen repeatedly, ten times or more. The chain is built from TRBV6-1 and TRBJ2-4; D may be TRBD1 (5 bases). V was trimmed by 4 bases and J by 2 bases, leaving 6 bases between them. Germline V lookup: CDR1 MNHNS, CDR2 SASEGT. This CDR3 is 13 amino acids long. The CDR3: CASSGQTKNIQYF. The CDR3 nucleotides are TGTGCCAGCAGTGGACAGACCAAAAACATTCAGTACTTC.

There are many counts of this clonotype. The CDR3 DNA is TGCGCCAGCAGCCACAACCCCTCGGGTCAGCCCCAGCATTTT. Its translation: CASSHNPSGQPQHF. V usage is TRBV4-3 and J usage is TRBJ1-5; D is unresolved. This CDR3 region has 14 residues. CDR1 and CDR2 (germline): LGHNA, YSLEER. Trimming left V 3 bases short and J 6 bases short, with 12 bases between.

The J gene is TRBJ1-2, the V gene TRBV2; D remains ambiguous. Germline lookup yields CDR1 SNHLY and CDR2 FYNNEI. This CDR3 contains 15 residues. The V gene lost 2 bases and the J gene lost 4 bases, with 14 bases spanning the gap. The CDR3 nucleotides read TGTGCCAGCAGTGAAAAGTTAGGCAGCGGCTATGGCTACACCTTC. Its translation is CASSEKLGSGYGYTF.

This clonotype was counted at least ten times. V gene TRBV7-9 combines with J gene TRBJ2-3; no firm D call. This CDR3 is 17 amino acids long. Trimming removed 0 bases from V and 0 bases from J, with 13 bases in between. Looked up from germline, CDR1 is SEHNR and CDR2 is FQNEAQ (reference sequence). The CDR3 loop reads CASSLAFFRRSTDTQYF. The CDR3 bases are TGTGCCAGCAGCTTAGCGTTCTTCCGAAGGAGCACAGATACGCAGTATTTT.

This clonotype was seen more than once but under ten times. This chain connects TRBV28 to TRBJ2-3, with D maybe TRBD2 (5 bases). The CDR3 loop spans 12 amino acids. Germline CDR1 reads MDHEN; CDR2 reads SYDVKM. With 8 bases removed from V and 6 bases from J, the gap between germline ends came to 12 bases. CDR3 amino acids: CASEGSVDTQYF. As DNA, the CDR3 is TGTGCCAGCGAAGGGAGTGTGGATACGCAGTATTTT.

This rearrangement joins TRBV18 to TRBJ2-3; D ambiguous. The CDR3 is made up of 13 amino acids. Germline assignment: CDR1 KGHSH and CDR2 LQKENI. Trimming left V 4 bases short and J 4 bases short, with 9 bases between. The CDR3 is CASSQRIPDTQYF. The DNA of the CDR3 is TGTGCCAGCTCACAAAGAATCCCAGATACGCAGTATTTT. Using reference TRBV18 and TRBJ2-3 for the parts outside the CDR3, the full variable domain is NAGVMQNPRHLVRRRGQEARLRCSPMKGHSHVYWYRQLPEEGLKFMVYLQKENIIDESGMPKERFSAEFPKEGPSILRIQQVVRGDSAAYFCASSQRIPDTQYFGPGTRLTVL.

Remarks on this clonotype: A read error may account for a junction end that differs from germline. This chain links TRBV19 with TRBJ1-2; D is undetermined. Germline-derived CDR1 and CDR2 are LNHDA and SQIVND (reference sequence). The CDR3 is 14 amino acids. In DNA, the CDR3 is TGTGCCAGTAGTATTTGGGCCAGCGACCGGGGTAAAGCATTC. This sequence encodes CASSIWASDRGKAF.

The table lists this clonotype with many counts. V and J are TRBV12-3 or TRBV12-4 and TRBJ1-2, with no clear D. Trimming left V 5 bases short and J 3 bases short, with 19 bases between. This CDR3 spans 16 amino acids. CDR3 sequence (DNA): TGTGCCAGCAGTCCAACCGGGCCTCAGACCTACTATGGCTACACCTTC. It specifies CASSPTGPQTYYGYTF.

J is TRBJ1-1 and V is TRBV3-1; possibly TRBD1 for D (6 bases). V lost 1 base to trimming and J lost 4 bases, with 10 bases between them. CDR1 and CDR2 from the germline V gene are LGHDT and YNNKEL (reference sequence). The CDR3 contains 14 residues. The CDR3 here is CASSQGGAVTEAFF. As DNA, the CDR3 is TGTGCCAGCAGCCAAGGGGGGGCGGTCACTGAAGCTTTCTTT. The full variable domain, with the rest looked up from reference TRBV3-1 and TRBJ1-1, is DTAVSQTPKYLVTQMGNDKSIKCEQNLGHDTMYWYKQDSKKFLKIMFSYNNKELIINETVPNRFSPKSPDKAHLNLHINSLELGDSAVYFCASSQGGAVTEAFFGQGTRLTVV.

This clonotype was seen more than once but under ten times. The chain is built from TRBV20-1 and TRBJ1-1; TRBD1 is a possible D gene (6 bases). Germline lookup yields CDR1 DFQATT and CDR2 SNEGSKA (reference sequence). V dropped 6 bases and J dropped 0 bases, with 14 bases sitting between them. The CDR3 loop spans 14 amino acids. DNA of the CDR3: TGCAGTGCCACCAGGGGACTTTTGAACACTGAAGCTTTCTTT. Amino acids: CSATRGLLNTEAFF.

V usage is TRBV5-1 and J usage is TRBJ2-3; the match to TRBD2 covers 9 bases. The length of the CDR3 is 19 residues. The germline gives CDR1 SGHRS, CDR2 YFSETQ. Trimming removed 2 bases from V and 1 base from J; junction bases left unmatched: 14. The CDR3 region is CASSFGVAGVYQGTDTQYF. For the CDR3, the DNA is TGCGCCAGCAGCTTCGGGGTAGCGGGGGTGTATCAGGGCACAGATACGCAGTATTTT. Variable domain in full (rest from reference TRBV5-1 and TRBJ2-3): KAGVTQTPRYLIKTRGQQVTLSCSPISGHRSVSWYQQTPGQGLQFLFEYFSETQRNKGNFPGRFSGRQFSNSRSEMNVSTLELGDSALYLCASSFGVAGVYQGTDTQYFGPGTRLTVL.

DNA for the CDR3: TGCGCCAGCAGCTTGGGGCAGTCCTCCGGGAATTCACCCCTCCACTTT. It translates to CASSLGQSSGNSPLHF. V and J are TRBV5-1 and TRBJ1-6; D is undetermined. The CDR3 extends over 16 amino acids. The V end was cut by 0 bases, the J end by 7 bases, with 14 bases between. The germline gives CDR1 SGHRS, CDR2 YFSETQ. Looking up the rest from reference TRBV5-1 and TRBJ1-6 gives the full variable domain: KAGVTQTPRYLIKTRGQQVTLSCSPISGHRSVSWYQQTPGQGLQFLFEYFSETQRNKGNFPGRFSGRQFSNSRSEMNVSTLELGDSALYLCASSLGQSSGNSPLHFGNGTRLTVT.

This sequence joins TRBV5-4 and TRBJ1-1; TRBD1 matches 7 bases. The CDR3 has 16 amino acids. The ends lost 0 bases at V and 3 bases at J; junction bases unmatched: 8. Germline CDR1 is SGHNT and CDR2 is YYREEE (reference sequence). The CDR3 bases are TGTGCCAGCAGCTTGGTGCCCCAGCAGGGGGACACTGAAGCTTTCTTT. Translating gives CASSLVPQQGDTEAFF.

To note about this clonotype: A read error may produce the germline difference seen at one junction end. This chain connects TRBV5-1 to TRBJ2-2, with D perhaps TRBD2 (5 bases). This CDR3 has 16 amino acids. The germline V gene encodes CDR1 SGHRS and CDR2 YFSETQ. Here the CDR3 reads CASSLVTQAGTGELIF. The CDR3 bases are TGCGCCAGCAGCTTGGTTACTCAGGCGGGCACCGGGGAGCTGATTTTT.

The sample holds many counts of this clonotype. V gene TRBV4-1 combines with J gene TRBJ1-4, with D unclear. This CDR3 spans 13 amino acids. V lost 4 bases and J 8 bases, leaving 11 bases between the germline ends. Germline CDR1 MGHRA, CDR2 YSYEKL. This chain's CDR3 is CASSPDNEEKLFF. CDR3 coding DNA: TGCGCCAGCAGCCCTGACAACGAGGAAAAACTGTTTTTT.

This clonotype has at least ten counts. The chain joins TRBV20-1 to TRBJ1-2, with TRBD1 matching over 10 bases. The germline V gene encodes CDR1 DFQATT and CDR2 SNEGSKA (reference sequence). V lost 0 bases to trimming and J lost 7 bases; unmatched junction nucleotides: 2. There are 13 residues in the CDR3. CDR3 nucleotide sequence: TGCAGTGCTAGAGACGGACAGGGGGGTGGCTACACCTTC. Amino acids: CSARDGQGGGYTF.

The chain carries TRBV27 and TRBJ2-1, with TRBD2 matching 9 bases. CDR3 length: 16 amino acids. Trimming took 7 bases from V and 2 from J; bases not matched to a gene: 9. Germline CDR1 and CDR2: MNHEY and SMNVEV (reference sequence). In DNA form, the CDR3 reads TGTGCCAGCACTCTAACCCCTAGCGGGGCCTACAATGAGCAGTTCTTC. This sequence encodes CASTLTPSGAYNEQFF.

The gene calls are TRBV27 and TRBJ2-7; D not resolved. V lost 8 bases and J lost 5, with 16 bases in between. Per the germline V gene, CDR1 is MNHEY and CDR2 is SMNVEV (reference sequence). The CDR3 has 13 residues. CDR3 protein: CASGWFGLNEQYF. CDR3 coding DNA: TGTGCCAGCGGTTGGTTCGGGTTAAACGAGCAGTACTTC.

The table lists this clonotype with many counts. The gene calls are TRBV12-3 or TRBV12-4 and TRBJ2-3; tentatively, D is TRBD2 (7 bases). This CDR3 is 15 amino acids long. Trimming removed 1 base from V and 11 bases from J, with 19 bases in between. Here the CDR3 reads CASSLGGGDHLGQYF. The CDR3 nucleotides are TGTGCCAGCAGTTTAGGGGGGGGCGACCACCTCGGGCAGTATTTT.

This rearrangement joins TRBV24-1 to TRBJ2-1; D is unclear. Trimming took off 4 bases at V and 8 bases at J, with 11 bases between the two ends. The CDR3 is made up of 13 amino acids. Germline V gene lookup returns CDR1 KGHDR and CDR2 SFDVKD. This CDR3 reads CATSDSHYDEQFF. CDR3 DNA sequence: TGTGCCACCAGTGACTCCCATTACGATGAGCAGTTCTTC.

This clonotype was counted only a few times. The chain recombines TRBV6-1 with TRBJ1-5, with TRBD1 matching over 7 bases. The length of the CDR3 is 15 residues. Germline-derived CDR1 and CDR2 are MNHNS and SASEGT. With V trimmed by 3 bases and J by 3 bases, 5 bases remained unmatched. In DNA, the CDR3 is TGTGCCAGCAGTGAGGTAGGGGGCGTCAATCAGCCCCAGCATTTT. Translating it yields CASSEVGGVNQPQHF.